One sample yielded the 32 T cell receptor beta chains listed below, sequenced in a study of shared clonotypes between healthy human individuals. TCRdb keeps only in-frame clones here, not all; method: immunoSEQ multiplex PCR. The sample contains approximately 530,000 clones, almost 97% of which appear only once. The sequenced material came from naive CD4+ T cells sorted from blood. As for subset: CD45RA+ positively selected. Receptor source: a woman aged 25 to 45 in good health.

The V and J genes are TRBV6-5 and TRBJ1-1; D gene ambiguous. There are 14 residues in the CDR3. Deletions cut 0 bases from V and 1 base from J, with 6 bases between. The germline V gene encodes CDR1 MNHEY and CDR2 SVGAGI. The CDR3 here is CASSYSIWNTEAFF. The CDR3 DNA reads TGTGCCAGCAGTTACTCGATCTGGAACACTGAAGCTTTCTTT.

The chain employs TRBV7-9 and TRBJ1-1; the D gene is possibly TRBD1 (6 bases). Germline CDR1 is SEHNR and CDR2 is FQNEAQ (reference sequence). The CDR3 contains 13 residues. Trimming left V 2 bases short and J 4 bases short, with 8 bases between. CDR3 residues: CASSLKGGTEAFF. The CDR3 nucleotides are TGTGCCAGCAGCTTAAAGGGGGGCACTGAAGCTTTCTTT.

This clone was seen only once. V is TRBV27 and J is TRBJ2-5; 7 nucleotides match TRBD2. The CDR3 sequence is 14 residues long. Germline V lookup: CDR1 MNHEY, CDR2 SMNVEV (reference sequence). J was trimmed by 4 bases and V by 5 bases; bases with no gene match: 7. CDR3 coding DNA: TGTGCCAGCAGTCCAAAGCGGGATCGAGAGACCCAGTACTTC. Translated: CASSPKRDRETQYF.

The CDR3 nucleotides read TGTGCCAGCAGCCAGGACAGGGTGGGTGAGCAGTTCTTC. It is translated as CASSQDRVGEQFF. This chain uses TRBV7-6 with TRBJ2-1; the match to TRBD1 covers 8 bases. CDR1 and CDR2 (germline): SGHVS, FNYEAQ. V gave up 5 bases and J gave up 9 bases; unmatched junction bases: 6. The CDR3 consists of 13 residues.

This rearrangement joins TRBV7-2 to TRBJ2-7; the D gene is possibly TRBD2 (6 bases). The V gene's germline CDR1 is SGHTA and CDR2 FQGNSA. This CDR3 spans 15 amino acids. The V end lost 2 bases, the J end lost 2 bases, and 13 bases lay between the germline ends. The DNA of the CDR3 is TGTGCCAGCAGCTTACTGGGGGAGGCCCCCTACGAGCAGTACTTC. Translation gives CASSLLGEAPYEQYF.

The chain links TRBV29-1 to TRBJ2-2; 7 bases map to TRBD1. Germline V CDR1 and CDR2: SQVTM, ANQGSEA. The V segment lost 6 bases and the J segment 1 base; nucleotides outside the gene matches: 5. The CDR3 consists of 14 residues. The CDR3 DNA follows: TGCAGCGTGACAGGGAAGATGAACACCGGGGAGCTGTTTTTT. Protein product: CSVTGKMNTGELFF.

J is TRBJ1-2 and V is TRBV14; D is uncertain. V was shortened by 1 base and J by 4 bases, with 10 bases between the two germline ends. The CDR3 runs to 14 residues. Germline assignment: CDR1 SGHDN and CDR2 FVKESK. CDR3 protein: CASSQVPAAYGYTF. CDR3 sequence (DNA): TGTGCCAGCAGCCAAGTTCCAGCTGCCTATGGCTACACCTTC.

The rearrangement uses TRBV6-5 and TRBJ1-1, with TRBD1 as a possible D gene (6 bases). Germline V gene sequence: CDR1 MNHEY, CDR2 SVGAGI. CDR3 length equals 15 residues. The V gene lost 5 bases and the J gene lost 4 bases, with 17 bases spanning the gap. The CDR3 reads CASSRGGLPGTEAFF. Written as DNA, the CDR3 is TGTGCCAGCAGTAGAGGGGGTCTCCCGGGCACTGAAGCTTTCTTT.

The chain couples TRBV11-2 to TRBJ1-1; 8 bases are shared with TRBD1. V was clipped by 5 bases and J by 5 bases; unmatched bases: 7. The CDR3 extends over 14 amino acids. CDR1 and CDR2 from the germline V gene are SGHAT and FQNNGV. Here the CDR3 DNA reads TGTGCCAGCAGCAGCGACAGGGGCGGAACTGAAGCTTTCTTT. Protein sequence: CASSSDRGGTEAFF.

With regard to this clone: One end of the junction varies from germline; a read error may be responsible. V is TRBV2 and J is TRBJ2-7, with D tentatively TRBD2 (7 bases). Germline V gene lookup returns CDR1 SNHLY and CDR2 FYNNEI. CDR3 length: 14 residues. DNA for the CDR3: TGTGCCAGCAGTGCGGGGGGCGCAGGGTTCCCCAGAACATTC. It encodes CASSAGGAGFPRTF.

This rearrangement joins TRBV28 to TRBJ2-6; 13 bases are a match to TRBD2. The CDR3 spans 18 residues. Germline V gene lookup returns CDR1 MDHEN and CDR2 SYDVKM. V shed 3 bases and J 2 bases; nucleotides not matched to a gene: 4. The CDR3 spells CASSFWGLAGPGANVLTF. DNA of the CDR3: TGTGCCAGCAGTTTTTGGGGACTAGCGGGACCTGGGGCCAACGTCCTGACTTTC.

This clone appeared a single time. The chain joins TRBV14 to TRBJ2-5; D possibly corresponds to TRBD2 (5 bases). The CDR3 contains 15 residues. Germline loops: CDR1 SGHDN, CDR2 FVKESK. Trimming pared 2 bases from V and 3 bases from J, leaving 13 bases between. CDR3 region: CASSQRFEGEETQYF. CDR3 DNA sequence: TGTGCCAGCAGCCAAAGGTTTGAGGGTGAAGAGACCCAGTACTTC.

CDR3 sequence: CASSLIGYGNQPQHF. CDR3 DNA sequence: TGTGCCAGCAGTTTAATAGGGTACGGCAATCAGCCCCAGCATTTT. The chain joins TRBV28 to TRBJ1-5; D call uncertain. V lost 2 bases and J 2 bases, leaving 10 bases between the germline ends. The CDR3 length is 15 residues. Germline V gene lookup returns CDR1 MDHEN and CDR2 SYDVKM.

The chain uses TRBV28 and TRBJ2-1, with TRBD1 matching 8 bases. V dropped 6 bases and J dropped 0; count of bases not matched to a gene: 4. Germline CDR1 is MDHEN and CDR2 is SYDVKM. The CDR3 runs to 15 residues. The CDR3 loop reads CASSPGQGSYNEQFF. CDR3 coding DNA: TGTGCCAGCAGCCCCGGACAGGGCTCCTACAATGAGCAGTTCTTC.

CDR3 nucleotides: TGTGCCAGCAGCTTAGACCTTGGGGGAACCCAGTACTTC. Protein: CASSLDLGGTQYF. The chain employs TRBV7-6 and TRBJ2-5; possibly TRBD1 or TRBD2 for D (5 bases each). The CDR3 contains 13 residues. Trimming stripped 1 base from V and 8 bases from J, with 11 bases between. The germline gives CDR1 SGHVS, CDR2 FNYEAQ.

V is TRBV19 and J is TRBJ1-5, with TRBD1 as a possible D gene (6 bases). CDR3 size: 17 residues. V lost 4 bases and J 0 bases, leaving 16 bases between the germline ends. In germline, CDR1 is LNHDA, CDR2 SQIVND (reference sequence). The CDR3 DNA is TGTGCCAGTAGTAGCCTAGGGGTGACAGGTAGCAATCAGCCCCAGCATTTT. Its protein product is CASSSLGVTGSNQPQHF.

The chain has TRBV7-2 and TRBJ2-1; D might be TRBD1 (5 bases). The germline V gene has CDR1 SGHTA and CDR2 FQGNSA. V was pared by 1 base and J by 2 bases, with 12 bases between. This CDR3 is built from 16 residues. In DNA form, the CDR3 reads TGTGCCAGCAGCTTAGTTCAGGGTAACCCCTACAATGAGCAGTTCTTC. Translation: CASSLVQGNPYNEQFF.

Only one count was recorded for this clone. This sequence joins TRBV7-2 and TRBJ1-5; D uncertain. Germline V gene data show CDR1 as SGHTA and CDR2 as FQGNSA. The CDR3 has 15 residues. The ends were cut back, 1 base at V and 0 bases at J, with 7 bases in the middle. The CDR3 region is CASSLEALSNQPQHF. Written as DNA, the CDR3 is TGTGCCAGCAGCTTAGAGGCCCTTAGCAATCAGCCCCAGCATTTT.

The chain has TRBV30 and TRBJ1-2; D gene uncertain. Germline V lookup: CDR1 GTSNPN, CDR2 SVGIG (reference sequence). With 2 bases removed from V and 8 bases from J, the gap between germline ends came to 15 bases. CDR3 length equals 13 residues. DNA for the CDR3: TGTGCCTGGAGTAAAGAAGGTTTGTCCGGCTACACCTTC. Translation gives CAWSKEGLSGYTF.

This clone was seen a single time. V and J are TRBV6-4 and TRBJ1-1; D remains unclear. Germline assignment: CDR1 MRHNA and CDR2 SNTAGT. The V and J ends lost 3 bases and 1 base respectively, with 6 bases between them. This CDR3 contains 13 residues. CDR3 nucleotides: TGTGCCAGCAGTGAAACGCGGAACACTGAAGCTTTCTTT. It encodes CASSETRNTEAFF.

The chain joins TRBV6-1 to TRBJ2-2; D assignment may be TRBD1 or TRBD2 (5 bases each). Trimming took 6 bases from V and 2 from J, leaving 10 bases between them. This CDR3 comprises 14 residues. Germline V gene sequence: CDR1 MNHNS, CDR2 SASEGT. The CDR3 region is CASSRGRNTGELFF. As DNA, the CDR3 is TGTGCCAGCAGCCGGGGACGAAACACCGGGGAGCTGTTTTTT.

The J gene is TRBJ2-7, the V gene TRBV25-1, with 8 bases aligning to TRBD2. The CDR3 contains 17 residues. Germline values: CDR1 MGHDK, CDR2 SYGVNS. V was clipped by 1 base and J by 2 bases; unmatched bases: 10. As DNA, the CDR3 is TGTGCCAGCAGTGAATTTCTGGGACTAGAAGGAACCTACGAGCAGTACTTC. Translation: CASSEFLGLEGTYEQYF.

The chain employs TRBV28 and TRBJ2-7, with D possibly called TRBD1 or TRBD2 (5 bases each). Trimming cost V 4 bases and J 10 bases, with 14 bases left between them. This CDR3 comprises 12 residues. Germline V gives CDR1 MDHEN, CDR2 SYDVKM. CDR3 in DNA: TGTGCCAGCAGTTCAACAATTGGGGACCAGTACTTC. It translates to CASSSTIGDQYF.

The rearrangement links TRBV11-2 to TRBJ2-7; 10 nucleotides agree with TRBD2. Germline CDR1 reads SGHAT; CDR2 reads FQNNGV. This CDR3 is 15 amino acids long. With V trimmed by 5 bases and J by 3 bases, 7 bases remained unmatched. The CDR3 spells CASSESGRALYEQYF. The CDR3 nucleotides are TGTGCCAGCAGCGAAAGCGGGAGGGCCCTCTACGAGCAGTACTTC. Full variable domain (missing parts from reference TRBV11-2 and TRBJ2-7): EAGVAQSPRYKIIEKRQSVAFWCNPISGHATLYWYQQILGQGPKLLIQFQNNGVVDDSQLPKDRFSAERLKGVDSTLKIQPAKLEDSAVYLCASSESGRALYEQYFGPGTRLTVT.

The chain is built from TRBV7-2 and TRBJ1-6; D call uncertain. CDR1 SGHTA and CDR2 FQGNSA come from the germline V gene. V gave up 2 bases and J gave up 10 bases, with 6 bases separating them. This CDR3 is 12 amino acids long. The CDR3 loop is CASSLIQSPLHF. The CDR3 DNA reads TGTGCCAGCAGCTTAATCCAGTCACCCCTCCACTTT.

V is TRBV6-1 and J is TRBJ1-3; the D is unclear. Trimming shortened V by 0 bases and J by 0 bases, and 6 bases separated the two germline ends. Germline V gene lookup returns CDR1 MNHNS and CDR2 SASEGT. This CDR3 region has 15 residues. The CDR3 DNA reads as TGTGCCAGCAGTGAAGCCTTGCTCTCTGGAAACACCATATATTTT. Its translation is CASSEALLSGNTIYF.

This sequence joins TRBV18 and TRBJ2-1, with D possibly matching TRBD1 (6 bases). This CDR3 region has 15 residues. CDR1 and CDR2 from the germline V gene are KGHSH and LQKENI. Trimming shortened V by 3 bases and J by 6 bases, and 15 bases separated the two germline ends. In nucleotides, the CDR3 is TGTGCCAGCTCACCGGGTACAGGGCTTAGCAATGAGCAGTTCTTC. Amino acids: CASSPGTGLSNEQFF.

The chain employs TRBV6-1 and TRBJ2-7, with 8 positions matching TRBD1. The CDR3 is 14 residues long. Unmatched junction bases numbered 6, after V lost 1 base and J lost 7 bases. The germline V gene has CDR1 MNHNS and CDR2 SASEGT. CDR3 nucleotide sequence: TGTGCCAGCAGTGAAGGGACAGGGAAGGTAGAGCAGTACTTC. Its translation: CASSEGTGKVEQYF.

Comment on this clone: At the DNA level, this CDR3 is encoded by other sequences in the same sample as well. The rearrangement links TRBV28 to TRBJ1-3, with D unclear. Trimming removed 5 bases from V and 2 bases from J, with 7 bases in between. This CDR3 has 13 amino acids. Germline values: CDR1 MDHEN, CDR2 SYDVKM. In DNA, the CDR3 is TGTGCCAGCAGTCTACCCGCTGGAAACACCATATATTTT. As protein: CASSLPAGNTIYF. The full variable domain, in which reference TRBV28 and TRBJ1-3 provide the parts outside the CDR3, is DVKVTQSSRYLVKRTGEKVFLECVQDMDHENMFWYRQDPGLGLRLIYFSYDVKMKEKGDIPEGYSVSREKKERFSLILESASTNQTSMYLCASSLPAGNTIYFGEGSWLTVV.

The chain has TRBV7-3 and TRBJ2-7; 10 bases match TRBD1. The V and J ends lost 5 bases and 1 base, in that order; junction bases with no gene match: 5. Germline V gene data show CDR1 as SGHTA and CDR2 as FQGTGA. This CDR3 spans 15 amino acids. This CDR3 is CASSAGTGASYEQYF. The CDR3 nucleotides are TGTGCCAGCAGCGCCGGGACAGGGGCGTCCTACGAGCAGTACTTC.

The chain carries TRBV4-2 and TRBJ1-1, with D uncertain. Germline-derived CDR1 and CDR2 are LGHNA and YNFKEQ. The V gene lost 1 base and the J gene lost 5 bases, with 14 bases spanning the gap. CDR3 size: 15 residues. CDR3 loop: CASSQGGRMGTEAFF. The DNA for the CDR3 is TGTGCCAGCAGCCAAGGAGGGAGAATGGGGACTGAAGCTTTCTTT.

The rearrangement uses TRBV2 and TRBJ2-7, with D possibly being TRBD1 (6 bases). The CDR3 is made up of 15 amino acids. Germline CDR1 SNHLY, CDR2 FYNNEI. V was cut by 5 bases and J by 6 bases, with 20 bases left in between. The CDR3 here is CASSSQGRPSGEQYF. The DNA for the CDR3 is TGTGCCAGCAGTTCCCAGGGGAGACCATCCGGCGAGCAGTACTTC.